This TCR beta chain appears in the sequencing data of a study of T cell responses to AZD1222 COVID-19 vaccine. Study as a whole: Recipients boosted at about 4 weeks or about 12 weeks are pooled. The study, taken as a whole, reports: The sample set comprised mostly white British donors with more females, and clonal diversity was possibly underestimated. Per reports, nearly half of all spike-specific TCRs target regions that are unmutated in variants. Elevations in Spike-specific TCR breadth and depth followed administration of two AZD1222 doses.

Some clones are missing from TCRdb's copy, which holds only in-frame ones; the method was immunoSEQ multiplex PCR. Found here are about 130,000 clones, around 84% of them singletons; the top ten hold 4.1%. This clone has only one observation. Its antigen is unidentified. CDR1 is SNHLY, CDR2 FYNNEI, per germline. The CDR3 extends over 14 amino acids. With 1 base removed from V and 0 bases from J, the gap between germline ends came to 6 bases. The source of this sequence is an adult in good health. The material sequenced was peripheral blood, taken on day 0 of AZD1222 vaccination. This chain joins TRBV2 and TRBJ1-1; no reliable D call. This CDR3 reads CASSEETLNTEAFF. In nucleotides, the CDR3 is TGTGCCAGCAGTGAAGAGACGTTGAACACTGAAGCTTTCTTT.